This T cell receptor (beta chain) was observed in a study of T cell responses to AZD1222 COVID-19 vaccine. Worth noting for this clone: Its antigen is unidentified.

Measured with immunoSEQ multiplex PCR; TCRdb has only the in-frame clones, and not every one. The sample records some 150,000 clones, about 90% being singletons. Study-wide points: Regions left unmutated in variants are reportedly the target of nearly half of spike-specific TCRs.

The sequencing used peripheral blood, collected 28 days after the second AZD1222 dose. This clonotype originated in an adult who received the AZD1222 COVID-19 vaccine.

CDR3 sequence (DNA): TGTGCCAGCAGCCGTTTGCGCGGGAGCTACGAGCAGTACTTC. This translates into CASSRLRGSYEQYF. This rearrangement joins TRBV14 to TRBJ2-7, with 7 positions matching TRBD2. V shed 4 bases, J shed 3 bases, and the junction held 6 bases outside the gene matches. This CDR3 region has 14 residues. Germline-derived CDR1 and CDR2 are SGHDN and FVKESK.